Presented here are 28 T cell receptor beta chains from one specimen sequenced in a study of T cells in Graves' hyperthyroidism and ophthalmopathy. The CDR3 regions of TCR beta were amplified from RNA transcripts. Using the HTBI primer set, a first-round RT-PCR was run on the TCR CDR3. TCRdb re-called the multiplex PCR reads through MiXCR, storing one row per CDR3 protein. The data contain around 340,000 distinct CDR3 sequences, around 23% of them singletons. The sequenced material came from blood. The source is a woman aged 50 to 65 with Graves' hyperthyroidism.

The chain has TRBV20-1 and TRBJ1-1; possibly TRBD1 for D (5 bases). Germline loops: CDR1 DFQATT, CDR2 SNEGSKA (reference sequence). This CDR3 has 14 residues. Trimming stripped 0 bases from V and 4 bases from J, with 12 bases between. The CDR3 bases are TGCAGTGCTAGAGATGCCAGGGTGGCCACTGAAGCTTTCTTT. Translation: CSARDARVATEAFF.

This clonotype was observed at least ten times. The chain links TRBV5-1 to TRBJ2-7, with no clear D. The CDR3 has 17 residues. Trimming took off 4 bases at V and 2 bases at J, with 22 bases between the two ends. CDR1 is SGHRS, CDR2 YFSETQ, per germline. The CDR3 DNA sequence: TGCGCCAGCAGCGACGGCCATCGAATTTCTTCGCCCTACGAGCAGTACTTC. Translating gives CASSDGHRISSPYEQYF.

This sequence joins TRBV20-1 and TRBJ2-6; TRBD1 is a possible D gene (6 bases). CDR1 and CDR2 (germline): DFQATT, SNEGSKA (reference sequence). The V gene lost 5 bases and the J gene lost 0 bases, with 20 bases spanning the gap. This CDR3 has 18 residues. The DNA for the CDR3 is TGCAGTGCTCGAAAACCGGGACAAGGGCACTCTGGGGCCAACGTCCTGACTTTC. Its protein is CSARKPGQGHSGANVLTF.

This clonotype was counted ten times or more. The rearrangement joins TRBV12-3 or TRBV12-4 to TRBJ2-5; no clear D gene. The CDR3 is made up of 16 amino acids. The germline V and J ends were trimmed by 6 bases and 0 bases, with 17 bases remaining between them. The chain's CDR3 is CASSHWSGNNQETQYF. The CDR3 nucleotides read TGTGCCAGCAGCCATTGGTCTGGGAACAACCAAGAGACCCAGTACTTC.

This clonotype was counted at least ten times. The junction does not match germline at one end; this may be a read error. The chain has TRBV12-3 or TRBV12-4 and TRBJ2-2, with 9 nucleotides matching TRBD2. CDR3 length: 16 amino acids. The CDR3 DNA is TGTGCCAGCAGATTAGCGGGGGTCACCAACACCGGGGAGCTGTTTTTT. Its protein is CASRLAGVTNTGELFF.

The gene calls are TRBV30 and TRBJ2-6; 11 nucleotides align to TRBD1. The CDR3 totals 18 residues. The V gene end was trimmed by 0 bases and the J gene end by 4 bases; junction bases not matched to a gene: 8. The V gene's germline CDR1 is GTSNPN and CDR2 SVGIG (reference sequence). CDR3 sequence reads: CAWSVPDRGLSGANVLTF. The CDR3 DNA is TGTGCCTGGAGTGTACCGGACAGGGGGCTTTCCGGGGCCAACGTCCTGACTTTC.

In its sample, this clonotype was seen many times. The chain employs TRBV6-1 and TRBJ1-2; TRBD1 aligns across 12 bases. With V trimmed by 6 bases and J by 9 bases, 11 bases remained unmatched. CDR3 length: 15 amino acids. Germline-derived CDR1 and CDR2 are MNHNS and SASEGT. The chain's CDR3 is CASSRDRGRGSSYTF. The CDR3 DNA follows: TGTGCCAGCAGCAGGGACAGGGGGCGCGGTAGTAGCTACACCTTC.

This clonotype was observed a few times. The rearrangement joins TRBV19 to TRBJ1-5; 8 bases line up with TRBD1. Germline V gives CDR1 LNHDA, CDR2 SQIVND (reference sequence). V lost 6 bases and J lost 15; bases outside the gene matches: 10. CDR3 size: 12 residues. This chain's CDR3 is CASSAGGVRWHF. DNA of the CDR3: TGTGCCAGTAGCGCAGGGGGCGTTCGTTGGCATTTT.

This clonotype was picked up many times. V is TRBV15 and J is TRBJ2-5; 9 bases line up with TRBD1. Looked up from germline, CDR1 is LNHNV and CDR2 is YYDKDF (reference sequence). J was trimmed by 4 bases and V by 2 bases; bases with no gene match: 5. This CDR3 region has 15 residues. CDR3 loop: CATSRSPGQGETQYF. The DNA of the CDR3 is TGTGCCACCAGCAGATCACCGGGACAGGGAGAGACCCAGTACTTC.

This clonotype was seen ten or more times. The chain employs TRBV12-3 or TRBV12-4 and TRBJ1-6; D is undetermined. This CDR3 contains 12 residues. Between the trimmed V and J ends, which lost 5 bases and 11 bases, there was a span of 10 bases. CDR3 sequence reads: CASSRDLTPLHF. The DNA of the CDR3 is TGTGCCAGCAGTCGGGATTTAACACCCCTCCACTTT.

In this sample, this clonotype turned up many times. The chain employs TRBV12-3 or TRBV12-4 and TRBJ1-2; D perhaps matches TRBD1 (5 bases). V dropped 2 bases and J dropped 7 bases, with 11 bases sitting between them. There are 13 residues in the CDR3. CDR3 loop: CASSLFGGAGYTF. The CDR3 nucleotides are TGTGCCAGCAGTTTATTTGGAGGGGCTGGCTACACCTTC.

The genes are TRBV2 and TRBJ2-7; tentative D call: TRBD1 (5 bases). Trimming removed 4 bases at V and 4 bases at J, with 14 bases between. The CDR3 loop spans 14 amino acids. The germline V gene has CDR1 SNHLY and CDR2 FYNNEI. The CDR3 region has the DNA TGTGCCAGCAGTGTTTACAGGAGTGGTTACGAGCAGTACTTC. Translated, it gives CASSVYRSGYEQYF.

This clonotype was observed many times. The chain joins TRBV12-3 or TRBV12-4 to TRBJ1-2; TRBD1 might be the D (5 bases). This CDR3 has 13 amino acids. Trimming stripped 5 bases from V and 6 bases from J, with 13 bases between. CDR3 in DNA: TGTGCCAGCAGTATTGCAGGGCAGGATGGCTACACCTTC. This sequence encodes CASSIAGQDGYTF.

At least ten counts were recorded for this clonotype. The chain recombines TRBV11-2 with TRBJ1-1; D might be TRBD1 (5 bases). Trimming took 3 bases from V and 1 from J, leaving 9 bases between them. In germline, CDR1 is SGHAT, CDR2 FQNNGV. The CDR3 spans 14 residues. As DNA, the CDR3 is TGTGCCAGCAGCTTGACAGACCAGAACACTGAAGCTTTCTTT. This codes for CASSLTDQNTEAFF.

This clonotype has a handful of counts. The chain carries TRBV2 and TRBJ1-2, with a weak D call TRBD1 (6 bases). This CDR3 is 22 amino acids long. Trimming took 3 bases from V and 2 from J, leaving 34 bases between them. Germline lookup yields CDR1 SNHLY and CDR2 FYNNEI. The CDR3 DNA is TGTGCCAGCAGTGAGGCGGACAGTCCAGCTATCCACCTTGTATCAATGAACTATGGCTACACCTTC. Translation gives CASSEADSPAIHLVSMNYGYTF.

A few counts support this clonotype. The CDR3 spells CASSARSIWGYTF. In DNA, the CDR3 is TGTGCCAGCAGTGCTAGGTCGATATGGGGCTACACCTTC. The chain has TRBV28 and TRBJ1-2; D gene ambiguous. The CDR3 extends over 13 amino acids. Germline CDR1 and CDR2: MDHEN and SYDVKM. Trimming shortened V by 5 bases and J by 8 bases, and 15 bases separated the two germline ends.

This clonotype was detected only a few times. The chain employs TRBV20-1 and TRBJ2-3, with TRBD2 identical over 8 bases. With 6 bases clipped from V and 2 bases from J, the junction kept 10 bases outside the gene matches. The CDR3 totals 15 residues. From germline, CDR1 is DFQATT and CDR2 SNEGSKA (reference sequence). CDR3 protein: CSARGGGDFTDTQYF. DNA for the CDR3: TGCAGTGCCCGGGGGGGGGGGGACTTCACAGATACGCAGTATTTT.

This rearrangement joins TRBV4-1 to TRBJ1-4, with TRBD1 as a possible D gene (5 bases). The CDR3 covers 14 residues. Germline V gene lookup returns CDR1 MGHRA and CDR2 YSYEKL. Trimming cost V 3 bases and J 8 bases, with 13 bases left between them. This CDR3 reads CASSHGRGLEKLFF. The CDR3 coding sequence is TGCGCCAGCAGCCATGGAAGGGGATTAGAAAAACTGTTTTTT.

Ten or more counts support this clonotype. This rearrangement joins TRBV7-2 to TRBJ1-1; TRBD1 might be the D (5 bases). Trimming took 1 base from V and 0 from J, leaving 12 bases between them. Looked up from germline, CDR1 is SGHTA and CDR2 is FQGNSA. The CDR3 totals 16 residues. The DNA for the CDR3 is TGTGCCAGCAGCTTAGGACAGCACGTCCTGAACACTGAAGCTTTCTTT. Protein sequence: CASSLGQHVLNTEAFF.

The chain uses TRBV20-1 and TRBJ1-5; no firm D call. Looked up from germline, CDR1 is DFQATT and CDR2 is SNEGSKA (reference sequence). The CDR3 extends over 14 amino acids. V lost 3 bases and J lost 5, with 14 bases in between. CDR3 DNA: TGCAGTGCTAGGCCGAAACCCGGGGATCAGCCCCAGCATTTT. Residues: CSARPKPGDQPQHF.

In its sample, this clonotype was seen many times. V is TRBV27 and J is TRBJ1-1; 9 positions agree with TRBD1. The junction had 17 bases not matched to a gene; V was cut back by 4 bases and J by 2 bases. Germline assignment: CDR1 MNHEY and CDR2 SMNVEV (reference sequence). There are 19 residues in the CDR3. The CDR3 bases are TGTGCCAGCAGTTCTCTTAGGCTTGATCAGACAGGGGGTAACACTGAAGCTTTCTTT. This encodes CASSSLRLDQTGGNTEAFF.

The chain is built from TRBV10-3 and TRBJ2-2; D is unclear. V was pared by 6 bases and J by 2 bases, with 16 bases between. CDR3 length equals 16 residues. The germline gives CDR1 ENHRY, CDR2 SYGVKD. The CDR3 coding sequence is TGTGCCATCAGGGCTAGTATGGGCGCAAACACCGGGGAGCTGTTTTTT. This gives the protein CAIRASMGANTGELFF.

The DNA of the CDR3 is TGTGCCAGCAGTGCATCCGGGACGCAGAACACTGAAGCTTTCTTT. Protein: CASSASGTQNTEAFF. The chain employs TRBV2 and TRBJ1-1; D is possibly TRBD1 (5 bases). From germline, CDR1 is SNHLY and CDR2 FYNNEI. The CDR3 contains 15 residues. The ends were cut back, 4 bases at V and 1 base at J, with 13 bases in the middle.

This clonotype has a count of ten or more. The rearrangement uses TRBV6-5 and TRBJ2-7, with TRBD1 identical over 8 bases. Germline V lookup: CDR1 MNHEY, CDR2 SVGAGI. The CDR3 spans 15 residues. The V and J ends lost 2 bases and 2 bases, in that order; junction bases with no gene match: 5. CDR3 DNA sequence: TGTGCCAGCAGTTACGGCAGGGGGCCCACCTACGAGCAGTACTTC. Amino acids: CASSYGRGPTYEQYF.

There are a few counts of this clonotype. The chain carries TRBV20-1 and TRBJ2-1; 13 bases agree with TRBD2. Trimming removed 5 bases from V and 14 bases from J; junction bases left unmatched: 12. The CDR3 has 14 amino acids. Germline-derived CDR1 and CDR2 are DFQATT and SNEGSKA (reference sequence). CDR3 bases: TGCAGTGCTCCCACGACTGGACTAGCGGGAGATGAGTTCTTC. Protein sequence: CSAPTTGLAGDEFF.

This clonotype has a count of ten or more. The chain employs TRBV20-1 and TRBJ2-7, with unresolved D. The CDR3 totals 13 residues. Between the trimmed V and J ends, which lost 3 bases and 0 bases, there was a span of 9 bases. Germline CDR1 DFQATT, CDR2 SNEGSKA (reference sequence). This CDR3 is CSASGGVSYEQYF. The CDR3 DNA is TGCAGTGCTAGTGGCGGAGTCTCCTACGAGCAGTACTTC.

The chain couples TRBV2 to TRBJ2-1; 8 positions match TRBD2. The length of the CDR3 is 15 residues. V shed 5 bases and J 6 bases; nucleotides not matched to a gene: 9. Germline V gene lookup returns CDR1 SNHLY and CDR2 FYNNEI. The CDR3 region is CASSTGTRGFNEQFF. DNA for the CDR3: TGTGCCAGCAGTACCGGGACTAGGGGCTTCAATGAGCAGTTCTTC.

This chain links TRBV7-3 with TRBJ2-1, with TRBD2 identical over 8 bases. Germline CDR1 and CDR2: SGHTA and FQGTGA. The CDR3 runs 15 residues. J gave up 6 bases and V 6 bases, and 10 bases lay outside the gene matches. CDR3 sequence: CASSQYGTRGNEQFF. The CDR3 region has the DNA TGTGCCAGCAGTCAATACGGGACTAGAGGCAATGAGCAGTTCTTC.